This section outlines one TCR beta chain sequence together with its context. Its cognate antigen is unknown. Other DNA sequences from this sample encode an identical CDR3 as well. This record belongs to a study of shared clonotypes between healthy human individuals. The study, taken as a whole, reports: The researchers took only blood, and tissue repertoires probably look different. In general, naive subsets displayed greater estimated richness than memory subsets did.

This CDR3 has 14 residues. Trimming took 4 bases from V and 1 from J, leaving 10 bases between them. Per the germline V gene, CDR1 is MNHEY and CDR2 is SVGAGI. The assay ran at deep level. Several immunoSEQ plates held equal portions of the genomic DNA taken from each subset. The data were produced by immunoSEQ multiplex PCR, yet TCRdb's version contains in-frame clones alone and is incomplete. Of approximately 650,000 clones listed, about 95% are singletons. CD45RO negativity and positive selection for CCR7 defined naive CD8 cells, a population that excluded terminally differentiated effector memory CD45RA+ cells.

The rearrangement joins TRBV6-5 to TRBJ1-1; possibly TRBD1 for D (6 bases). This TCR came from a woman aged 25 to 39 in good health. Sequencing was carried out using naive CD8+ T cells sorted from blood. CDR3 nucleotide sequence: TGTGCCAGCAGTTTGACAGGCCCGAACACTGAAGCTTTCTTT. It specifies CASSLTGPNTEAFF.